A single sample is the source of the 22 T cell receptor beta chains below, sequenced in a study of blood T cell repertoires in COVID-19. Some clones are missing from TCRdb's copy, which holds only in-frame ones; the method was immunoSEQ multiplex PCR. The top ten hold around 13% of the sample, which has a few hundred thousand clones, around 89% seen once. The specimen sequenced was peripheral blood. Every receptor here comes from a woman in her fifties or sixties with acute or convalescent COVID-19.

This clone was seen more than once but under ten times. The rearrangement joins TRBV7-2 to TRBJ1-4; TRBD1 aligns across 9 bases. There are 15 residues in the CDR3. The ends lost 5 bases at V and 7 bases at J; junction bases unmatched: 8. Germline V gene sequence: CDR1 SGHTA, CDR2 FQGNSA. CDR3 coding DNA: TGTGCCAGCAGCCCACGGACAGGGGTCGGTGAAAAACTGTTTTTT. Its protein product is CASSPRTGVGEKLFF. The whole variable domain, remainder taken from reference TRBV7-2 and TRBJ1-4, is GAGVSQSPSNKVTEKGKDVELRCDPISGHTALYWYRQSLGQGLEFLIYFQGNSAPDKSGLPSDRFSAERTGGSVSTLTIQRTQQEDSAVYLCASSPRTGVGEKLFFGSGTQLSVL.

This chain joins TRBV28 and TRBJ1-5, with D hard to call. The CDR3 consists of 12 residues. V was clipped by 2 bases and J by 5 bases, with 4 bases between them. Germline CDR1 is MDHEN and CDR2 is SYDVKM. The CDR3 bases are TGTGCCAGCAGTTTACTCGATCAGCCCCAGCATTTT. This codes for CASSLLDQPQHF.

The V and J genes are TRBV28 and TRBJ1-3, with D maybe TRBD1 (6 bases). Germline CDR1 is MDHEN and CDR2 is SYDVKM. CDR3 length: 15 amino acids. The V end lost 6 bases, the J end lost 3 bases, and 15 bases lay between the germline ends. The CDR3 loop is CASRRGGAGGNTIYF. The DNA of the CDR3 is TGTGCCAGCAGACGAGGGGGGGCGGGTGGAAACACCATATATTTT.

This chain links TRBV29-1 with TRBJ2-7; D remains unclear. Germline V CDR1 and CDR2: SQVTM, ANQGSEA. This CDR3 spans 9 amino acids. Trimming removed 1 base from V and 12 bases from J, with 7 bases in between. DNA for the CDR3: TGCAGCGTTGAAGGAGAAACGTACTTC. As protein: CSVEGETYF.

The chain recombines TRBV2 with TRBJ1-5; unclear D gene. Germline assignment: CDR1 SNHLY and CDR2 FYNNEI. The germline V and J ends were trimmed by 4 bases and 4 bases, with 14 bases remaining between them. This CDR3 spans 15 amino acids. The chain's CDR3 is CASSAARIGNQPQHF. CDR3 bases: TGTGCCAGCAGTGCCGCCAGGATTGGGAATCAGCCCCAGCATTTT.

The rearrangement joins TRBV5-6 to TRBJ2-3; 13 bases are a match to TRBD2. The CDR3 runs 17 residues. The junction had 4 bases not matched to a gene; V was cut back by 0 bases and J by 3 bases. Germline assignment: CDR1 SGHDT and CDR2 YYEEEE. For the CDR3, the DNA is TGTGCCAGCAGCTTGGGGACTAGCGGGAGCCTTACAGATACGCAGTATTTT. Amino acids: CASSLGTSGSLTDTQYF.

This chain joins TRBV10-3 and TRBJ2-7; tentatively, D is TRBD1 (6 bases). Germline lookup yields CDR1 ENHRY and CDR2 SYGVKD. V was shortened by 0 bases and J by 0 bases, with 6 bases between the two germline ends. The CDR3 spans 14 residues. The CDR3 region is CAISESRGSYEQYF. The CDR3 DNA is TGTGCCATCAGTGAGTCCAGGGGCTCCTACGAGCAGTACTTC.

The CDR3 sequence is CASSVGQGAYYEQYF. In nucleotides, the CDR3 is TGTGCCAGCAGCGTAGGGCAGGGGGCGTATTACGAGCAGTACTTC. The chain employs TRBV9 and TRBJ2-7; 8 bases are shared with TRBD1. Germline V lookup: CDR1 SGDLS, CDR2 YYNGEE. Trimming at V came to 0 bases and at J to 4 bases, leaving 6 bases not matched to a gene. This CDR3 comprises 15 residues.

The chain employs TRBV2 and TRBJ1-4, with D perhaps TRBD1 (6 bases). The CDR3 covers 15 residues. Looked up from germline, CDR1 is SNHLY and CDR2 is FYNNEI. The ends were cut back, 4 bases at V and 5 bases at J, with 14 bases in the middle. CDR3 residues: CASSGSGQLNEKLFF. The CDR3 DNA reads as TGTGCCAGCAGTGGAAGCGGACAGCTCAATGAAAAACTGTTTTTT.

This clone was seen just once. V gene TRBV9 combines with J gene TRBJ2-5; 10 positions agree with TRBD2. The CDR3 contains 16 residues. Germline V gives CDR1 SGDLS, CDR2 YYNGEE. The trim removed 3 bases at V and 1 base at J, leaving 6 bases unmatched. The CDR3, as DNA: TGTGCCAGCAGCGCCTGGACTAGCGGAGCCCAAGAGACCCAGTACTTC. Translated: CASSAWTSGAQETQYF. The variable domain in full, completed from reference TRBV9 and TRBJ2-5, reads DSGVTQTPKHLITATGQRVTLRCSPRSGDLSVYWYQQSLDQGLQFLIQYYNGEERAKGNILERFSAQQFPDLHSELNLSSLELGDSALYFCASSAWTSGAQETQYFGPGTRLLVL.

The chain combines TRBV28 with TRBJ2-1; D is possibly TRBD2 (6 bases). The CDR3 loop spans 17 amino acids. V was pared by 3 bases and J by 0 bases, with 15 bases between. Germline lookup yields CDR1 MDHEN and CDR2 SYDVKM. The CDR3 loop is CASSLSPSVSSYNEQFF. As DNA, the CDR3 is TGTGCCAGCAGTTTGTCCCCTAGCGTCAGCTCCTACAATGAGCAGTTCTTC.

This clone was seen once. This chain joins TRBV4-1 and TRBJ2-2; 9 bases map to TRBD2. Germline CDR1 reads MGHRA; CDR2 reads YSYEKL. CDR3 length: 15 amino acids. V shed 4 bases and J 4 bases; nucleotides not matched to a gene: 4. In DNA form, the CDR3 reads TGCGCCAGCAGCCCGCGGGAGGGAGTCACCGGGGAGCTGTTTTTT. Protein product: CASSPREGVTGELFF.

V usage is TRBV5-1 and J usage is TRBJ2-7; 9 nucleotides match TRBD1. In germline, CDR1 is SGHRS, CDR2 YFSETQ. The CDR3 covers 14 residues. With 7 bases clipped from V and 4 bases from J, the junction kept 9 bases outside the gene matches. The CDR3 region is CASGPTGGEYEQYF. CDR3 nucleotide sequence: TGCGCCAGCGGCCCGACAGGGGGAGAGTACGAGCAGTACTTC.

The V gene is TRBV15, the J gene TRBJ2-1; 11 nucleotides match TRBD2. Trimming removed 6 bases from V and 7 bases from J; junction bases left unmatched: 11. The CDR3 has 16 residues. Germline values: CDR1 LNHNV, CDR2 YYDKDF (reference sequence). CDR3 residues: CATSKASGRFLNEQFF. CDR3 nucleotides: TGTGCCACCAGTAAGGCTAGCGGGAGGTTCCTAAATGAGCAGTTCTTC.

The chain combines TRBV5-1 with TRBJ2-1; 7 bases are a match to TRBD1. The CDR3 spans 13 residues. The germline V gene has CDR1 SGHRS and CDR2 YFSETQ. V gave up 4 bases and J gave up 5 bases; unmatched junction bases: 3. Written as DNA, the CDR3 is TGCGCCAGCAGCACGACAGGGAACAATGAGCAGTTCTTC. This gives the protein CASSTTGNNEQFF.

This clone has just one count. This sequence joins TRBV2 and TRBJ1-6; 8 bases line up with TRBD1. The CDR3 is made up of 15 amino acids. Germline CDR1 is SNHLY and CDR2 is FYNNEI. V lost 3 bases to trimming and J lost 10 bases; unmatched junction nucleotides: 8. This CDR3 reads CASSETGAVGSPLHF. DNA of the CDR3: TGTGCCAGCAGTGAGACAGGGGCTGTAGGATCACCCCTCCACTTT.

The genes are TRBV24-1 and TRBJ1-2, with 7 bases aligning to TRBD1. The CDR3 is 16 residues long. J lost 3 bases, V lost 2 bases, and 8 bases had no gene match. Per the germline V gene, CDR1 is KGHDR and CDR2 is SFDVKD. For the CDR3, the DNA is TGTGCCACCAGTGATTATGGGAACAGGGGACACTATGGCTACACCTTC. Translation: CATSDYGNRGHYGYTF.

V is TRBV5-8 and J is TRBJ2-5; D perhaps matches TRBD2 (7 bases). Germline CDR1 reads SGHTS; CDR2 reads YDEGEE. This CDR3 is 12 amino acids long. This CDR3 is CAGGGERETQYF. The CDR3 bases are TGTGCTGGAGGGGGGGAGAGAGAGACCCAGTACTTC.

DNA for the CDR3: TGTGCCAGCAGCTCCCGGTACCAAGAGACCCAGTACTTC. It encodes CASSSRYQETQYF. The genes are TRBV9 and TRBJ2-5, with D unclear. CDR1 and CDR2 from the germline V gene are SGDLS and YYNGEE. The CDR3 spans 13 residues. Trimming pared 4 bases from V and 0 bases from J, leaving 7 bases between.

The chain joins TRBV7-9 to TRBJ2-5; D might be TRBD1 (6 bases). With 5 bases removed from V and 4 bases from J, the gap between germline ends came to 17 bases. Germline V gene sequence: CDR1 SEHNR, CDR2 FQNEAQ (reference sequence). The CDR3 totals 15 residues. The CDR3 region has the DNA TGTGCCAGCAGCACCTCCAGGGGAGTAGGAGAGACCCAGTACTTC. Residues: CASSTSRGVGETQYF.

This clone has a handful of counts. The rearrangement joins TRBV7-9 to TRBJ2-7; TRBD1 agrees at 10 bases. Germline V lookup: CDR1 SEHNR, CDR2 FQNEAQ (reference sequence). The CDR3 sequence is 15 residues long. The junction had 8 bases not matched to a gene; V was cut back by 7 bases and J by 2 bases. The chain's CDR3 is CASTGRDRGPYEQYF. The CDR3 nucleotides read TGTGCCAGCACCGGAAGGGACAGGGGTCCCTACGAGCAGTACTTC.

The gene calls are TRBV5-5 and TRBJ1-2; a possible D gene is TRBD1 (5 bases). The ends were cut back, 4 bases at V and 4 bases at J, with 11 bases in the middle. The germline V gene encodes CDR1 SGHKS and CDR2 YYEKEE (reference sequence). The CDR3 extends over 13 amino acids. CDR3 nucleotides: TGTGCCAGCAGCCGAGACAGTCTCTATGGCTACACCTTC. Translating it yields CASSRDSLYGYTF.